This T cell receptor beta chain was obtained from a study of cytomegalovirus exposure and HLA in healthy donors. Overall study findings and caveats: Segments of the TCR beta V type were, in most cases, productive about 87% or about 30% of the time in an earlier analysis. On later analysis, the bulk of CMV-associated TCR beta chains appeared to be HLA-restricted.

Remarks on this clone: Antigen unknown.

The primer mix had 60 Vbeta and 13 Jbeta primers. The protocol was immunoSEQ multiplex PCR, while the TCRdb copy is restricted to in-frame clones and leaves out a portion. This sample has 60,000 to 70,000 clones, with approximately 71% found just once. The clonotype comes from a man aged 45-60 years in good health and CMV-seropositive. What was sequenced was PBMCs.

DNA for the CDR3: TGCAGCGTTGAGAAGGACAGGTCGGAGACCCAGTACTTC. Translated: CSVEKDRSETQYF. The chain recombines TRBV29-1 with TRBJ2-5; 7 bases line up with TRBD1. The V gene's germline CDR1 is SQVTM and CDR2 ANQGSEA. The ends lost 3 bases at V and 5 bases at J; junction bases unmatched: 6. This CDR3 is 13 amino acids long.